This T cell receptor beta chain was found in a study of shared clonotypes between healthy human individuals. Some clones are missing from TCRdb's copy, which holds only in-frame ones; the method was immunoSEQ multiplex PCR. The sample contains a few million clones, more than 90% of which appear only once. This clone was found once. The target antigen is unknown. Notes on the study in general: A generally larger estimated richness was seen in naive subsets than in memory subsets. Tissues were not sampled, only blood, and their repertoires likely differ.

This CDR3 comprises 14 residues. Germline V gives CDR1 MNHNS, CDR2 SASEGT. Trimming cost V 3 bases and J 10 bases; bases outside gene matches: 8. The chain combines TRBV6-1 with TRBJ1-1, with 10 bases matching TRBD1. Specimen: naive CD4+ T cells sorted from blood. Subset defined: CD45RA+ positively selected. The TCR sequence derives from a man aged 18 to 29 in good health. The CDR3 protein is CASSEGQGKYRAFF. The CDR3 nucleotides are TGTGCCAGCAGTGAGGGACAGGGGAAATATCGAGCTTTCTTT.